This T cell receptor (beta chain) was recovered during a study of early T cells in non-severe SARS-CoV-2 infection. About the research overall: Unpaired chains resulted from sequencing bulk RNA of unsorted whole blood. Study-wide points: Comparison of clonotypes with VDJdb favored anti-spike CD8 responses while missing private and CD4 specificities.

Trimming cost V 10 bases and J 1 base, with 10 bases left between them. This CDR3 has 13 amino acids. Germline V gene lookup returns CDR1 MDHEN and CDR2 SYDVKM. The library protocol tagged individual cDNA molecules with unique molecular identifiers. TCRdb ran MiXCR on the 5' RACE reads and lists one entry per CDR3 protein. The profile shows 54,000 or so distinct CDR3 sequences, 10% to 15% of them singletons. Comment on this clonotype: Antigen specificity is unknown.

Specimen: whole blood. This clonotype originated in an adult who was a healthcare worker with PCR-confirmed SARS-CoV-2 infection or an uninfected control (not recorded which). The V call is TRBV28, the J call TRBJ2-2; the D gene could be TRBD1 or TRBD2 (5 bases each). The DNA for the CDR3 is TGTGCCATCCGGGACCAGAACACCGGGGAGCTGTTTTTT. It translates to CAIRDQNTGELFF.